This is a list of T cell receptor beta chains from one sample in a study of metastatic and nonmetastatic thyroid tumors. TCRdb used MiXCR to call clones anew from the PCR reads. The table includes around 19,000 clones, roughly 38% detected once. Material for sequencing was tumor tissue. The source of these receptors is a female donor with papillary thyroid cancer or a benign thyroid nodule (not recorded which). Some clones in this sample may be carry-over from other donors' samples. Each CDR3 is given with its conserved first and last residue.

v_call	cdr3_aa
TRBV28	CASRHGTNTGELFF
TRBV7-3	CASRHEGRLAADEQFF
TRBV6-1	CASSPSHSRASLLF
TRBV12-3/TRBV12-4	CASSSSYAGQGYGYTF
TRBV7-6	CASSLAAGGEQYF
TRBV20-1	CSARDSFRDRGKGNTIYF
TRBV7-6	CASSLGGGGQGSFEQYF
TRBV6-1	CASSGAAGEWNEQFF
TRBV9	CASSVAGTFSCEQYF
TRBV30	CACDRALGYTF
TRBV12-3/TRBV12-4	CASSYRGGEQYF
TRBV28	CASIRRSGAKNIQYF
TRBV20-1	CSARRGQGNYGYTF
TRBV28	CASSRIRTGDTEAFF
TRBV5-5	CASSFLPSSYNSPLHF